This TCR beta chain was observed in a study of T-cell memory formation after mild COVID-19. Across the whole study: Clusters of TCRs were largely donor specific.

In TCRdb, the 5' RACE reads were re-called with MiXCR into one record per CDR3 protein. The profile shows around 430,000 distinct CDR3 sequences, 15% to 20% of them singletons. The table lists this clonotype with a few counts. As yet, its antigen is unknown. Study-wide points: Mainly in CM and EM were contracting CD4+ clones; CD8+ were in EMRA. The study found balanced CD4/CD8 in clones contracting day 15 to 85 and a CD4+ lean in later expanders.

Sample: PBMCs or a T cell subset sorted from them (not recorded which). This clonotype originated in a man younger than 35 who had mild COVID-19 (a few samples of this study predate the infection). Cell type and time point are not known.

CDR3 coding DNA: TGTGCCATCAGTGGAAGACAGTCCCAAGAGACCCAGTACTTC. Its protein is CAISGRQSQETQYF. V and J are TRBV10-3 and TRBJ2-5; D might be TRBD1 (5 bases). The CDR3 is 14 residues long. The V and J ends lost 4 bases and 1 base respectively, with 10 bases between them. CDR1 is ENHRY and CDR2 is SYGVKD in the germline V gene.